This T cell receptor beta chain was captured in a study of T cells after yellow fever vaccination. Findings of the study overall: Post-booster repertoires again held most primary-vaccination clones (about 95% CD4, just under 90% CD8).

From germline, CDR1 is DFQATT and CDR2 SNEGSKA (reference sequence). V lost 6 bases to trimming and J lost 8 bases, with 12 bases between them. The CDR3 has 11 residues. Template switching by 5'RACE produced TCR cDNA, adding a universal primer site and UMIs. TCRdb itself ran the 5' RACE reads through MiXCR, one entry per CDR3 protein. The data show approximately 150,000 distinct CDR3 sequences, approximately 6% seen once. This clonotype occurred many times. Its antigen is not identified. Sequenced material: CD4+ T cells sorted from PBMCs, taken on the day of the first yellow fever vaccination. The chain combines TRBV20-1 with TRBJ2-3, with D perhaps matching TRBD2 (5 bases). The receptor's source is a young man who received the YFV17D yellow fever vaccine. The CDR3 reads CSAPIRGTQYF. The CDR3 DNA reads as TGCAGTGCGCCGATCCGGGGTACGCAGTATTTT.